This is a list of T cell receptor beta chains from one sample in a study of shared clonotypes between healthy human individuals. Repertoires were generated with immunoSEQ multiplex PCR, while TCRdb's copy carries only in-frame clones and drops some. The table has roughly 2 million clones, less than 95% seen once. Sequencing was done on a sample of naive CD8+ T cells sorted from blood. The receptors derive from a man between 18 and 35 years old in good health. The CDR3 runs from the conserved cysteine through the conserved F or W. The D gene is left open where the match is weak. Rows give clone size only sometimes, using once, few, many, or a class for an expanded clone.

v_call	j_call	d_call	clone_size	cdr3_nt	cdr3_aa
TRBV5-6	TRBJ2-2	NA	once	TGTGCCAGCCTGTTGATGGGAGCCGGGGAGCTGTTTTTT	CASLLMGAGELFF
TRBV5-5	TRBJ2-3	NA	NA	TGTGCCAGCAGCTTGGATGCTGGGGGTACGCAGTATTTT	CASSLDAGGTQYF
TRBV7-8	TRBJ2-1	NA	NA	TGTGCCAGCAGCCACACAACAGACGGGGCCGTTTACAATGAGCAGTTCTTC	CASSHTTDGAVYNEQFF
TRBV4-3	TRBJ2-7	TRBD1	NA	TGCGCCAGCAGCCAAGAGGGCCCCGGGACAGTCACCTACGAGCAGTACTTC	CASSQEGPGTVTYEQYF
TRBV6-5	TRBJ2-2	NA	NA	TGTGCCAGCAGTTACCTGGAGGGCACCGGGGAGCTGTTTTTT	CASSYLEGTGELFF
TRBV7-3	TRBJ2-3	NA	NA	TGTGCCAGCAGCCCCGGGATTGGCACAGATACGCAGTATTTT	CASSPGIGTDTQYF
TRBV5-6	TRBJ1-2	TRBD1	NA	TGTGCCAGCACCCCTGAAGGAACAGGGGGCTTCTATGGCTACACCTTC	CASTPEGTGGFYGYTF
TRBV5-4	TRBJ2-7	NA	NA	TGTGCCAGCAGCTTGGGGGTGACAGAGCAGTACTTC	CASSLGVTEQYF
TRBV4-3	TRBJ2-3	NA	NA	TGCGCCAGCAGCCAAGATAAGGTAGCCTGGGTGGCGGGATCCCCAGATACGCAGTATTTT	CASSQDKVAWVAGSPDTQYF
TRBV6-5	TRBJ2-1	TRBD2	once	TGTGCCAGCAGTTACTATTTTAGCGGGGGGCGCAATGAGCAGTTCTTC	CASSYYFSGGRNEQFF
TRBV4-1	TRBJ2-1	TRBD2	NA	TGCGCCAGCAGCCACGGGCTAGCGGGAGGTACTCTCTACAATGAGCAGTTCTTC	CASSHGLAGGTLYNEQFF
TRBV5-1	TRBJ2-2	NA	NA	TGCGCCAGCAGCTTGGCGCTACAGGGTCGCACCGGGGAGCTGTTTTTT	CASSLALQGRTGELFF
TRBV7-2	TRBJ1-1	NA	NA	TGTGCCAGCAGCTTATTTCTTGAGGGGAACACTGAAGCTTTCTTT	CASSLFLEGNTEAFF
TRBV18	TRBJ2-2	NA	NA	TGTGCCAGCTCCCAGGACGGATGGAGCGGCGGGGAGCTGTTTTTT	CASSQDGWSGGELFF
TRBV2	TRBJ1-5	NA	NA	TGTGCCAGCAAAGACTATAGCAATCAGCCCCAGCATTTT	CASKDYSNQPQHF
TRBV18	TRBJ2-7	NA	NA	TGTGCCAGCTCAGAAACCGGGCGGCCCTCCTACGAGCAGTACTTC	CASSETGRPSYEQYF
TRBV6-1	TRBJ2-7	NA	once	TGTGCCAGCAGTGAAGGACAGAGCTCCTACGAGCAGTACTTC	CASSEGQSSYEQYF
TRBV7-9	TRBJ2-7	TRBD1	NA	TGTGCCAGCAGCTTACCGACCAATCCCGGGACAGGGAGAGGCTACGAGCAGTACTTC	CASSLPTNPGTGRGYEQYF
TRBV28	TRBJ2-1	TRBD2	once	TGTGCCAGCAGTTTTACGCGGGGGGGCCTCAATGAGCAGTTCTTC	CASSFTRGGLNEQFF
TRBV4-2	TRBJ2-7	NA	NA	TGTGCCAGCAGCCCTGACTCCTACGAGCAGTACTTC	CASSPDSYEQYF
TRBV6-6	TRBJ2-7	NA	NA	TGTGCCAGCAGTCCGGACGGCTACGAGCAGTACTTC	CASSPDGYEQYF
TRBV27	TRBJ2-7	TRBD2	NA	TGTGCCAGCAGTTTCCTAGCGGGAGGGCCGTTGTACGAGCAGTACTTC	CASSFLAGGPLYEQYF
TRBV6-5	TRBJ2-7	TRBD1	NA	TGTGCCAGCAGTTCCTCCGGGACAGACTCCTACGAGCAGTACTTC	CASSSSGTDSYEQYF
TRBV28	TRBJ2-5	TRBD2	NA	TGTGCCAGCAGTGTAGCGGGGGCGGGAGAGACCCAGTACTTC	CASSVAGAGETQYF
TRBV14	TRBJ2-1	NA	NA	TGTGCCAGCAGCCAAGACGGGAGCTTCTCCTACAATGAGCAGTTCTTC	CASSQDGSFSYNEQFF
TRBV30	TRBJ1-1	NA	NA	TGTGCCTGGACCCATTCAATCGGGATACAGGCGAGATCGGAAGCTTTCTTT	CAWTHSIGIQARSEAFF
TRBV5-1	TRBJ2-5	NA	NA	TGCGCCAGCAGCTTGGCCGAAGCGGAGGGGAGGGAGACCCAGTACTTC	CASSLAEAEGRETQYF
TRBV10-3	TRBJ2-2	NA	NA	TGTGCCATCAGTGAGTCAGTGAGAAACACCGGGGAGCTGTTTTTT	CAISESVRNTGELFF
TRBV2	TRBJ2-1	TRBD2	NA	TGTGCCAGCAGTGACTTGGATACCAGACTAGCGGGACGGAATGAGCAGTTCTTC	CASSDLDTRLAGRNEQFF
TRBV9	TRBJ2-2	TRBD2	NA	TGTGCCAGCAGCGTAACAAAGCGGGAGCTGAACACCGGGGAGCTGTTTTTT	CASSVTKRELNTGELFF
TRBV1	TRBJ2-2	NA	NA	TGCACCAGCAGCCGAGGGAGCGGGAACGGGGAGCTGTTTTTT	CTSSRGSGNGELFF
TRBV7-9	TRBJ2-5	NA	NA	TGTGCCAGCAGCGGGACGATGGGGGAAGCGGAGACCCAGTACTTC	CASSGTMGEAETQYF
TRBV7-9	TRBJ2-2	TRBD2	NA	TGTGCCAGCGGGGGGGATACGAACACCGGGGAGCTGTTTTTT	CASGGDTNTGELFF
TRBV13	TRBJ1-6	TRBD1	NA	TGTGCCAGCAGCTGGCAGGGGGAATTAACATATAATTCACCCCTCCACTTT	CASSWQGELTYNSPLHF
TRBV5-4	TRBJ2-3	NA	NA	TGTGCCAGCAGCCGCGTAGGAGGCGCAGATACGCAGTATTTT	CASSRVGGADTQYF
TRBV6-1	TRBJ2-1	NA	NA	TGTGCCAGCAGTGGAGGGCCCCGGGATAATGAGCAGTTCTTC	CASSGGPRDNEQFF
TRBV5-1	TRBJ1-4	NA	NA	TGCGCCAGCAGCTTGGTGGGCATTGAAAAACTGTTTTTT	CASSLVGIEKLFF
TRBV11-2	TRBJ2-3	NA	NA	TGTGCCAGCAGCTTAGGGGCGGCGGGGACAGATACGCAGTATTTT	CASSLGAAGTDTQYF
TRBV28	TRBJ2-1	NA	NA	TGTGCCAGCAGATACCAGGGGGGCATTTCCTACAATGAGCAGTTCTTC	CASRYQGGISYNEQFF
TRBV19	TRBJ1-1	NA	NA	TGTGCCAGTAGTTGGACAGAGAACACTGAAGCTTTCTTT	CASSWTENTEAFF
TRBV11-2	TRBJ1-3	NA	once	TGTGCCAGCAGCTCTTGGGAAGAGTCCCCTGGAAACACCATATATTTT	CASSSWEESPGNTIYF
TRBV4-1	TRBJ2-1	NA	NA	TGCGCCAGCAGCCAAGAGGTGGGAAATATCTACAATGAGCAGTTCTTC	CASSQEVGNIYNEQFF
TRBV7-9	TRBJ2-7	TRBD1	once	TGTGCCAGCAGCCCGGGGGACAGGCAAGAGTACTTC	CASSPGDRQEYF
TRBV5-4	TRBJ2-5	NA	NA	TGTGCCAGCAGCCGGGACAATATCCAAGAGACCCAGTACTTC	CASSRDNIQETQYF
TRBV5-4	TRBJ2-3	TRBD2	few	TGTGCCAGCAGCCCTGCGACTAGCGGGAGCACAGATACGCAGTATTTT	CASSPATSGSTDTQYF
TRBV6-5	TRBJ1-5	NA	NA	TGTGCCAGCAGTTACACATGGGGAGGCAATCAGCCCCAGCATTTT	CASSYTWGGNQPQHF
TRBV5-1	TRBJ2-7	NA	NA	TGCGCCAGCAGCTTGACAGCAACATGGGGGATGGAGTCCTACGAGCAGTACTTC	CASSLTATWGMESYEQYF
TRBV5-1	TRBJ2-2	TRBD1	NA	TGCGCCAGCAGCTGGCATAACCGGGACAGGGTTATTTTCGCTAACACCGGGGAGCTGTTTTTT	CASSWHNRDRVIFANTGELFF
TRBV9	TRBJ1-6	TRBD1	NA	TGTGCCAGCAGCTGGACAGGAGACTATAATTCACCCCTCCACTTT	CASSWTGDYNSPLHF